The next 30 T cell receptor beta chains were all read from a single sample in a study of control samples from healthy donors and cancer patients. Using immunoSEQ multiplex PCR, the repertoire was profiled, and TCRdb retains in-frame clones only, with some absent. Seen here are fewer than 90,000 clones, 94% observed once, and the top ten hold roughly 6.1%. The source material was blood. These receptors were collected from a woman aged 40 to 50 in good health.

The sample holds one count of this clone. The gene calls are TRBV18 and TRBJ1-5; maybe TRBD1 (6 bases). CDR1 and CDR2 (germline): KGHSH, LQKENI. CDR3 size: 14 residues. V was trimmed by 3 bases and J by 11 bases, leaving 17 bases between them. The CDR3 nucleotides read TGTGCCAGCTCACCCGACACTGGACAGCCTACCCAGCATTTT. It specifies CASSPDTGQPTQHF.

This rearrangement joins TRBV9 to TRBJ2-1; D possibly corresponds to TRBD2 (5 bases). The V gene lost 5 bases and the J gene lost 0 bases, with 12 bases spanning the gap. Germline V gene lookup returns CDR1 SGDLS and CDR2 YYNGEE. The CDR3 spans 15 residues. The CDR3 reads CASRASGSSYNEQFF. CDR3 DNA sequence: TGTGCCAGCAGGGCGTCGGGGAGCTCCTACAATGAGCAGTTCTTC.

The genes are TRBV10-3 and TRBJ2-1; 9 bases align to TRBD2. The germline CDR1 and CDR2 sequences are ENHRY and SYGVKD. The junction had 9 bases not matched to a gene; V was cut back by 7 bases and J by 5 bases. The CDR3 loop spans 15 amino acids. Here the CDR3 DNA reads TGTGCCATCACTTTGGGACTAGCCGATAACAATGAGCAGTTCTTC. It encodes CAITLGLADNNEQFF.

The V call is TRBV9, the J call TRBJ2-5; D unclear. CDR1 SGDLS and CDR2 YYNGEE come from the germline V gene. Trimming took 2 bases from V and 5 from J, leaving 16 bases between them. This CDR3 is 15 amino acids long. The CDR3 sequence is CASSVGRQRIETQYF. CDR3 in DNA: TGTGCCAGCAGCGTCGGGCGTCAGAGGATTGAGACCCAGTACTTC. Based on the CDR3 plus reference TRBV9 and TRBJ2-5, the full variable domain is DSGVTQTPKHLITATGQRVTLRCSPRSGDLSVYWYQQSLDQGLQFLIQYYNGEERAKGNILERFSAQQFPDLHSELNLSSLELGDSALYFCASSVGRQRIETQYFGPGTRLLVL.

The chain is built from TRBV6-5 and TRBJ2-7; 8 bases map to TRBD2. This CDR3 spans 15 amino acids. Looked up from germline, CDR1 is MNHEY and CDR2 is SVGAGI. Unmatched junction bases numbered 1, after V lost 0 bases and J lost 0 bases. The CDR3 nucleotides are TGTGCCAGCAGTTACTCCGGGGGGGGCTCCTACGAGCAGTACTTC. Its protein is CASSYSGGGSYEQYF.

The rearrangement joins TRBV19 to TRBJ2-3; 10 bases are shared with TRBD2. The CDR3 extends over 14 amino acids. Germline CDR1 reads LNHDA; CDR2 reads SQIVND (reference sequence). The J segment lost 8 bases and the V segment lost 8 bases, leaving 10 bases of the junction unmatched. CDR3 bases: TGTGCCAGTCAAGGGCCAGCGGGGGGGATTACGCAGTATTTT. Residues: CASQGPAGGITQYF. Variable domain in full (rest from reference TRBV19 and TRBJ2-3): DGGITQSPKYLFRKEGQNVTLSCEQNLNHDAMYWYRQDPGQGLRLIYYSQIVNDFQKGDIAEGYSVSREKKESFPLTVTSAQKNPTAFYLCASQGPAGGITQYFGPGTRLTVL.

The rearrangement uses TRBV10-3 and TRBJ2-5; 12 bases are shared with TRBD2. The CDR3 consists of 15 residues. With V trimmed by 6 bases and J by 4 bases, 6 bases remained unmatched. Germline-derived CDR1 and CDR2 are ENHRY and SYGVKD. CDR3 sequence: CAISPSGGGGETQYF. The CDR3 region has the DNA TGTGCCATCAGCCCTAGCGGGGGGGGCGGAGAGACCCAGTACTTC.

The CDR3 DNA sequence: TGCAGTGCTAGTGGGGACAGGGTAACCTACGAGCAGTACTTC. Translated: CSASGDRVTYEQYF. The V gene is TRBV20-1, the J gene TRBJ2-7; TRBD1 matches 9 bases. V lost 3 bases, J lost 2 bases, and 5 bases stayed unmatched. The CDR3 covers 14 residues. Per the germline V gene, CDR1 is DFQATT and CDR2 is SNEGSKA (reference sequence).

The chain links TRBV12-3 or TRBV12-4 to TRBJ1-5, with no clear D. This CDR3 is built from 12 residues. V gave up 6 bases and J gave up 5 bases, with 8 bases separating them. The CDR3, as DNA: TGTGCCAGCAGGGACGGGGATCAGCCCCAGCATTTT. Protein sequence: CASRDGDQPQHF.

The chain recombines TRBV5-8 with TRBJ1-1; no definite D call. Germline CDR1 reads SGHTS; CDR2 reads YDEGEE. The V end was cut by 2 bases, the J end by 6 bases, with 8 bases between. The length of the CDR3 is 12 residues. In nucleotides, the CDR3 is TGTGCCAGCAGCTTTGCAGGCCCTGAAGCTTTCTTT. The encoded protein is CASSFAGPEAFF.

This clone was seen more than once but under ten times. The genes are TRBV19 and TRBJ2-3, with 9 bases that match TRBD2. The CDR3 runs to 14 residues. Trimming took 7 bases from V and 3 from J; bases not matched to a gene: 5. Germline V gene sequence: CDR1 LNHDA, CDR2 SQIVND (reference sequence). The CDR3 DNA sequence: TGTGCCAGTACTAGCGGGGAGGGGACAGATACGCAGTATTTT. Protein: CASTSGEGTDTQYF.

This chain links TRBV5-4 with TRBJ2-5; no firm D call. The CDR3 totals 12 residues. Germline V lookup: CDR1 SGHNT, CDR2 YYREEE (reference sequence). The V end lost 4 bases, the J end lost 5 bases, and 9 bases lay between the germline ends. The CDR3 coding sequence is TGTGCCAGCAGCAAGACAAGGGAGACCCAGTACTTC. Translated, it gives CASSKTRETQYF.

This clone appeared once. The gene calls are TRBV28 and TRBJ2-5; TRBD2 matches at 12 bases. With V trimmed by 5 bases and J by 4 bases, 5 bases remained unmatched. The CDR3 is 15 amino acids. In germline, CDR1 is MDHEN, CDR2 SYDVKM. The CDR3 region has the DNA TGTGCCAGCAGTCTCCCTAGCGGGGGGGGAGAGACCCAGTACTTC. This translates into CASSLPSGGGETQYF.

The chain recombines TRBV10-2 with TRBJ2-5; weak D call: TRBD1 (5 bases). This CDR3 has 13 amino acids. Germline V gene lookup returns CDR1 WSHSY and CDR2 SAAADI. The germline V and J ends were trimmed by 2 bases and 5 bases, with 9 bases remaining between them. The CDR3 here is CASSETGFETQYF. The CDR3 coding sequence is TGCGCCAGCAGTGAGACAGGTTTTGAGACCCAGTACTTC.

In its sample, this clone was seen once. V is TRBV7-9 and J is TRBJ1-6; 9 nucleotides align to TRBD1. This CDR3 comprises 14 residues. Germline CDR1 SEHNR, CDR2 FQNEAQ (reference sequence). Trimming took 7 bases from V and 10 from J; bases not matched to a gene: 8. The CDR3 DNA reads as TGTGCCAGCACCTCGGACAGGGGTTACTCACCCCTCCACTTT. The encoded protein is CASTSDRGYSPLHF.

V and J are TRBV6-5 and TRBJ1-2; D is possibly TRBD1 (6 bases). CDR3 length: 14 residues. CDR1 and CDR2 from the germline V gene are MNHEY and SVGAGI. V lost 0 bases to trimming and J lost 4 bases, with 9 bases between them. In DNA, the CDR3 is TGTGCCAGCAGTTACTCGGACAGCTTCTATGGCTACACCTTC. This sequence encodes CASSYSDSFYGYTF.

The chain joins TRBV19 to TRBJ1-5; D remains unclear. The CDR3 is 15 residues long. Between the trimmed V and J ends, which lost 0 bases and 2 bases, there was a span of 8 bases. Germline V gives CDR1 LNHDA, CDR2 SQIVND (reference sequence). CDR3 nucleotide sequence: TGTGCCAGTAGTATAGATCTTGGCGGCAATCAGCCCCAGCATTTT. Translation gives CASSIDLGGNQPQHF.

The CDR3 region is CASSPPGWRQNTIYF. The CDR3, as DNA: TGTGCCAGCTCACCGCCTGGGTGGCGCCAAAACACCATATATTTT. This chain links TRBV18 with TRBJ1-3; no reliable D call. The CDR3 spans 15 residues. Germline CDR1 KGHSH, CDR2 LQKENI. V was trimmed by 3 bases and J by 6 bases, leaving 15 bases between them.

The J gene is TRBJ1-1, the V gene TRBV12-3 or TRBV12-4, with D perhaps matching TRBD1 (5 bases). Deletions cut 3 bases from V and 8 bases from J, with 13 bases between. This CDR3 has 13 residues. The CDR3 protein is CASSLGDLVEAFF. CDR3 coding DNA: TGTGCCAGCAGTTTGGGGGATTTAGTAGAAGCTTTCTTT.

This clone has only a few counts. The chain combines TRBV7-9 with TRBJ2-5; D call uncertain. This CDR3 has 14 amino acids. CDR1 SEHNR and CDR2 FQNEAQ come from the germline V gene (reference sequence). Trimming cost V 5 bases and J 5 bases, with 15 bases left between them. Here the CDR3 reads CASSRRAEAETQYF. The CDR3 nucleotides read TGTGCCAGCAGCCGCCGGGCAGAGGCGGAGACCCAGTACTTC.

The rearrangement joins TRBV6-4 to TRBJ2-1; D is unresolved. Germline V lookup: CDR1 MRHNA, CDR2 SNTAGT. The CDR3 is made up of 15 amino acids. Trimming took off 4 bases at V and 0 bases at J, with 10 bases between the two ends. The CDR3 DNA is TGTGCCAGCAGTGCAACGGAACCCTCCTACAATGAGCAGTTCTTC. Amino acid sequence: CASSATEPSYNEQFF.

The genes are TRBV12-2 and TRBJ1-2; no check of the table's D call, TRBD1, against the DNA was made. TRBV12-2 is a documented pseudogene. This CDR3 is 16 amino acids long. CDR3 region: CASRLELGQSDYGYTF. The CDR3 nucleotides are TGTGCAAGTCGCTTAGAACTCGGACAGTCCGACTATGGCTACACCTTC.

The V gene is TRBV6-1, the J gene TRBJ2-5; D gene ambiguous. From germline, CDR1 is MNHNS and CDR2 SASEGT. Trimming stripped 3 bases from V and 7 bases from J, with 12 bases between. The CDR3 is 13 residues long. This CDR3 reads CASSDALKGTQYF. For the CDR3, the DNA is TGTGCCAGCAGTGACGCCCTAAAAGGGACCCAGTACTTC.

V is TRBV28 and J is TRBJ1-1, with D hard to call. V was shortened by 4 bases and J by 5 bases, with 26 bases between the two germline ends. The CDR3 runs to 18 residues. Germline-derived CDR1 and CDR2 are MDHEN and SYDVKM. The CDR3: CASSSLSYPRGLNTEAFF. In DNA form, the CDR3 reads TGTGCCAGCAGTTCCTTGAGTTACCCGAGAGGTTTAAATACTGAAGCTTTCTTT.

The chain is built from TRBV18 and TRBJ1-3; 7 nucleotides align to TRBD1. Per the germline V gene, CDR1 is KGHSH and CDR2 is LQKENI. The CDR3 covers 13 residues. V shed 3 bases, J shed 11 bases, and the junction held 7 bases outside the gene matches. The chain's CDR3 is CASSPDQGQSIYF. CDR3 coding DNA: TGTGCCAGCTCACCGGACCAGGGACAGTCCATATATTTT.

As regards this clone: Different DNA sequences within this sample yield the same CDR3. This rearrangement joins TRBV7-9 to TRBJ2-1, with 8 bases aligning to TRBD1. The germline V gene encodes CDR1 SEHNR and CDR2 FQNEAQ (reference sequence). The CDR3 runs to 16 residues. Trimming removed 4 bases from V and 10 bases from J; junction bases left unmatched: 15. This CDR3 is CASSSTGGRAILEQFF. The CDR3 DNA is TGTGCCAGCAGCTCTACAGGGGGGCGGGCAATTTTGGAGCAGTTCTTC.

The rearrangement links TRBV19 to TRBJ2-2; D unresolved. V lost 3 bases and J lost 4, with 6 bases in between. CDR1 is LNHDA and CDR2 is SQIVND in the germline V gene (reference sequence). The CDR3 extends over 13 amino acids. The CDR3 bases are TGTGCCAGTAGTATCCTACCCACCGGGGAGCTGTTTTTT. Translated, it gives CASSILPTGELFF.

This clone was counted once. V is TRBV2 and J is TRBJ2-5; 10 bases are a match to TRBD2. CDR3 size: 16 residues. V lost 8 bases to trimming and J lost 2 bases; unmatched junction nucleotides: 11. The germline gives CDR1 SNHLY, CDR2 FYNNEI. CDR3 in amino acids: CASVSERGGRQETQYF. In DNA, the CDR3 is TGTGCCAGCGTTTCCGAGCGGGGGGGCCGTCAAGAGACCCAGTACTTC. Based on the CDR3 plus reference TRBV2 and TRBJ2-5, the full variable domain is EPEVTQTPSHQVTQMGQEVILRCVPISNHLYFYWYRQILGQKVEFLVSFYNNEISEKSEIFDDQFSVERPDGSNFTLKIRSTKLEDSAMYFCASVSERGGRQETQYFGPGTRLLVL.

The chain carries TRBV5-4 and TRBJ1-2, with 7 bases identical to TRBD1. The V and J ends lost 4 bases and 5 bases, in that order; junction bases with no gene match: 5. Germline V gene data show CDR1 as SGHNT and CDR2 as YYREEE (reference sequence). The CDR3 runs to 13 residues. The CDR3 sequence: CASSKGTEYGYTF. The CDR3, as DNA: TGTGCCAGCAGCAAGGGGACAGAGTATGGCTACACCTTC.

In this sample, this clone turned up once. V usage is TRBV18 and J usage is TRBJ1-4; D is unresolved. V was cut by 2 bases and J by 0 bases, with 7 bases left in between. This CDR3 region has 15 residues. The germline V gene encodes CDR1 KGHSH and CDR2 LQKENI. CDR3 in amino acids: CASSPASATNEKLFF. CDR3 nucleotides: TGTGCCAGCTCACCAGCTTCTGCAACTAATGAAAAACTGTTTTTT.